Listed below are T cell receptor beta chains from one sample, sequenced in a study of Graves' ophthalmopathy and Graves' hyperthyroidism. TCRdb re-called the multiplex PCR reads with MiXCR, one entry per CDR3 protein. This table has 900,000 to 1,200,000 distinct CDR3 sequences, roughly 35% appearing once. Sequences were obtained from peripheral blood or thyroid tissue (not recorded which). The receptor source for this set is an adult man with Graves' hyperthyroidism. Both conserved end residues are part of each CDR3. The D gene is left open where the match is weak. Clone sizes are given selectively: once, few, many, or a class where the clone is expanded.

abundance,j_gene,d_gene,v_gene,CDR3aa,CDR3nt
-,TRBJ2-7,TRBD2,TRBV12-3/TRBV12-4,CASSLGLGTSSYEQYF,TGTGCCAGCAGTTTAGGACTCGGGACTAGCTCCTACGAGCAGTACTTC
many,TRBJ1-5,-,TRBV19,CASSLLLNQPQHF,TGTGCCAGTAGTCTCCTCCTGAATCAGCCCCAGCATTTT
few,TRBJ2-7,-,TRBV7-2,CASSLLAAAYEQYF,TGTGCCAGCAGCTTATTAGCGGCAGCCTACGAGCAGTACTTC
few,TRBJ2-3,-,TRBV29-1,CSVTGISTDTQYF,TGCAGCGTTACAGGGATAAGCACAGATACGCAGTATTTT
many,TRBJ2-7,-,TRBV12-3/TRBV12-4,CASSSWDTYEQYF,TGTGCCAGCAGTTCCTGGGACACCTACGAGCAGTACTTC
many,TRBJ2-6,-,TRBV6-6,CASSYSATRSGANVLTF,TGTGCCAGCAGTTACTCGGCAACCCGCTCTGGGGCCAACGTCCTGACTTTC
-,TRBJ2-7,TRBD1,TRBV6-1,CASKNSGQVFEQYF,TGTGCCAGCAAAAATTCGGGACAGGTGTTTGAGCAGTACTTC
-,TRBJ2-6,TRBD1,TRBV7-6,CATTQIDRAGANVLTF,TGTGCCACGACCCAAATTGACAGGGCTGGGGCCAACGTCCTGACTTTC
many,TRBJ2-5,TRBD2,TRBV7-3,CASSRTSGSQETQYF,TGTGCCAGCAGCCGAACTAGCGGGAGCCAAGAGACCCAGTACTTC
many,TRBJ2-7,TRBD1,TRBV6-5,CASTRTGGSDEQYF,TGTGCCAGCACTAGGACAGGGGGATCGGACGAGCAGTACTTC
-,TRBJ2-6,-,TRBV2,CASSEEWGAGANVLTF,TGTGCCAGCAGTGAAGAGTGGGGGGCGGGGGCCAACGTCCTGACTTTC
few,TRBJ2-7,-,TRBV10-3,CAISERQGEQYF,TGTGCCATCAGTGAGAGGCAGGGGGAGCAGTACTTC
-,TRBJ1-6,TRBD1,TRBV28,CASSLGDRGVSPLHF,TGTGCCAGCAGTCTGGGCGACAGGGGTGTTTCACCCCTCCACTTT
many,TRBJ1-1,-,TRBV19,CASKSGGPEAFF,TGTGCCAGTAAAAGCGGGGGCCCTGAAGCTTTCTTT
few,TRBJ2-5,-,TRBV6-5,CASRFGRNQETQYF,TGTGCCAGCAGATTCGGACGGAACCAAGAGACCCAGTACTTC
-,TRBJ1-5,-,TRBV10-3,CASSVLGEGYNQPQHF,TGTGCCAGCAGTGTCCTTGGTGAGGGGTACAATCAGCCCCAGCATTTT
-,TRBJ1-1,-,TRBV20-1,CSAREKPGQEAEAFF,TGCAGTGCTAGAGAAAAACCGGGACAAGAGGCTGAAGCTTTCTTT
many,TRBJ1-1,-,TRBV7-8,CASSLMLQGNTEAFF,TGTGCCAGCAGCTTAATGTTGCAGGGGAACACTGAAGCTTTCTTT
-,TRBJ2-5,TRBD1,TRBV12-3/TRBV12-4,CASRPSTGNQEAQYF,TGTGCCAGCAGACCCTCGACAGGGAATCAAGAGGCCCAGTACTTC
-,TRBJ2-1,-,TRBV5-6,CASSSGGAGYNEQFF,TGTGCCAGCAGCTCCGGGGGCGCGGGTTACAATGAGCAGTTCTTC
few,TRBJ2-7,TRBD1,TRBV6-5,CASRQDRGRNYEQYF,TGTGCCAGCAGACAAGACAGGGGAAGGAACTACGAGCAGTACTTC
-,TRBJ2-5,-,TRBV20-1,CSTRWGLETQYF,TGCAGTACCAGATGGGGGCTCGAGACCCAGTACTTC
once,TRBJ2-5,TRBD2,TRBV24-1,CATSDVISGGQETQYF,TGTGCCACCAGTGATGTAATTAGCGGGGGACAAGAGACCCAGTACTTC
many,TRBJ1-2,-,TRBV20-1,CSPEAGNYGYTF,TGCAGTCCAGAGGCGGGTAACTATGGCTACACCTTC
many,TRBJ1-3,TRBD1,TRBV29-1,CSVPDRETGNTIYF,TGCAGCGTTCCTGACAGGGAGACTGGAAACACCATATATTTT
many,TRBJ2-7,TRBD1,TRBV7-8,CASSSTTGSGEQYF,TGTGCCAGCAGCTCAACGACAGGGTCGGGCGAGCAGTACTTC
many,TRBJ1-5,-,TRBV3-1,CASSHRNQPQHF,TGTGCCAGCAGTCACAGGAATCAGCCCCAGCATTTT
-,TRBJ1-2,-,TRBV10-2,CASSESGSANYGYTF,TGCGCCAGCAGTGAGTCGGGCAGCGCTAACTATGGCTACACCTTC
many,TRBJ2-5,-,TRBV29-1,CSLSQGQETQYF,TGCAGCCTGTCACAGGGCCAAGAGACCCAGTACTTC
-,TRBJ1-1,-,TRBV5-1,CASSLEGGWAFF,TGCGCCAGCAGCTTGGAGGGAGGGTGGGCTTTCTTT
many,TRBJ1-2,-,TRBV9,CASSVSGPGGYTF,TGTGCCAGCAGCGTATCTGGGCCGGGCGGCTACACCTTC
-,TRBJ1-3,TRBD1,TRBV5-6,CASSPQRTGGSLNTIYF,TGTGCCAGCAGCCCCCAGCGGACAGGGGGAAGTTTGAACACCATATATTTT
many,TRBJ2-5,TRBD2,TRBV6-1,CASGTTSGGMQETQYF,TGTGCCAGCGGCACGACTAGCGGGGGAATGCAAGAGACCCAGTACTTC